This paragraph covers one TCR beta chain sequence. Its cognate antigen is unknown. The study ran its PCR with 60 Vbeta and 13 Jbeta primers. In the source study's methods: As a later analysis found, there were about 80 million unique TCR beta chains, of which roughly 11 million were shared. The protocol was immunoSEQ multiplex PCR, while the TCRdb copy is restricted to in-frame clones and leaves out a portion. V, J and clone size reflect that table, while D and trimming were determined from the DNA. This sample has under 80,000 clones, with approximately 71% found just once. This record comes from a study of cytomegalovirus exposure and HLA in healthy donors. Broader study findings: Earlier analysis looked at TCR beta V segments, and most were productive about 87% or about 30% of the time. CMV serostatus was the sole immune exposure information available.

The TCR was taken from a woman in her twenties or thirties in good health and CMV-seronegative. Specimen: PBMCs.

The CDR3, as DNA: TGTGCCAGCAGTGAAAGACAGGGTTGGGCCGGGGAGCTGTTTTTT. Its protein is CASSERQGWAGELFF. This chain links TRBV6-1 with TRBJ2-2; the match to TRBD1 covers 7 bases. The CDR3 runs 15 residues. The V segment lost 2 bases and the J segment 6 bases; nucleotides outside the gene matches: 6. Germline V CDR1 and CDR2: MNHNS, SASEGT.